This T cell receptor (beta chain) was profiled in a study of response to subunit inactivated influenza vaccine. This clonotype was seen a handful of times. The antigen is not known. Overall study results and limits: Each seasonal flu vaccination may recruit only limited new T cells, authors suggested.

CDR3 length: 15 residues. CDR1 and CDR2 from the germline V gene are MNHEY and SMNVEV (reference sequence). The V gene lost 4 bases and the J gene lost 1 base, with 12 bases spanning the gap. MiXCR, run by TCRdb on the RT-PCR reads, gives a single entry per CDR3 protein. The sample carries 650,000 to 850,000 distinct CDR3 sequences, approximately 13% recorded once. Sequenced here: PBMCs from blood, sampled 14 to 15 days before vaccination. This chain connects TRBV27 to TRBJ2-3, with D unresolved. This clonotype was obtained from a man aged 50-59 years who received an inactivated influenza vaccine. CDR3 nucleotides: TGTGCCAGCAGTTATGGTCAGTTCGGCACAGATACGCAGTATTTT. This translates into CASSYGQFGTDTQYF.